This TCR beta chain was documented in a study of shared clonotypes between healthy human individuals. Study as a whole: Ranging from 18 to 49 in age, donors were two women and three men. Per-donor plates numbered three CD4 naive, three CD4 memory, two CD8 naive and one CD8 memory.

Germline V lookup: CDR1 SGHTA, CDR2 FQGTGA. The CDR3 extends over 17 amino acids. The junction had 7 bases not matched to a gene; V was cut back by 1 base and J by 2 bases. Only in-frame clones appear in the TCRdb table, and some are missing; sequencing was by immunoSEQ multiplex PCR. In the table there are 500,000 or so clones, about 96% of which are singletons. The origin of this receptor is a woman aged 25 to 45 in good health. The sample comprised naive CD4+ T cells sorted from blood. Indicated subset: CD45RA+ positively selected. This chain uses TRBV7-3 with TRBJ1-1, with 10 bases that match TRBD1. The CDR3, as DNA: TGTGCCAGCAGCTTAAGTGGGGACAGGGGAACTAACACTGAAGCTTTCTTT. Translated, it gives CASSLSGDRGTNTEAFF.